This T cell receptor (beta chain) emerged from a study of blood T cells in healthy people across ages. A J-beta primer mix and a sample-barcoded 5' primer were used in a second PCR of about 6 to 12 cycles. The template-switch adaptor was a 5' adaptor with 12 random nucleotides. It tagged each cDNA molecule. Each CDR3 protein gets one entry after TCRdb re-called the 5' RACE reads with MiXCR. This table holds 1.5 million to 2 million distinct CDR3 sequences, around 35% found once. This clonotype was seen more than once but under ten times. Its antigen is undetermined. V lost 5 bases and J lost 7; bases outside the gene matches: 12. The CDR3 spans 15 residues. The germline V gene encodes CDR1 MNHNY and CDR2 SVGAGI (reference sequence). Study-wide results and caveats: Higher diversity, along with more naive CD4+ cells, distinguished long-lived donors from aged donors. Unsorted PBMC material precluded a definitive naive versus antigen-experienced comparison. While age rose, TCR beta diversity per million T cells dropped in a roughly linear way.

The sample taken for sequencing was blood. The V and J genes are TRBV6-6 and TRBJ1-2, with 8 positions matching TRBD1. The TCR was taken from a woman in her twenties or thirties in good health. In DNA, the CDR3 is TGTGCCAGCAGTCCCCGACAGGGGCCCTTTCTTGGCTACACCTTC. It yields the protein CASSPRQGPFLGYTF.